The 21 T cell receptor beta chains listed next were all sequenced from one sample in a study of metastatic and nonmetastatic thyroid tumors. No treatment of any kind had been given to any patient before thyroid surgery. TCRdb re-analyzed the PCR reads using MiXCR. The data show tens of thousands of clones, roughly a fifth seen once. The sequencing input was blood. The receptors here all came from a male donor with papillary thyroid cancer or a benign thyroid nodule (not recorded which). Some clones in this sample may be carry-over from other donors' samples.

In its sample, this clone was seen many times. The chain links TRBV12-3 or TRBV12-4 to TRBJ2-1; 13 nucleotides line up with TRBD2. CDR3 length: 16 residues. The J segment lost 9 bases and the V segment lost 5 bases, leaving 10 bases of the junction unmatched. CDR3 in DNA: TGTGCCAGCAGTCCCGGACTAGCGGGAGTAGGCGGTGAGCAGTTCTTC. Encoded protein: CASSPGLAGVGGEQFF.

This clone was recorded at least ten times. The chain combines TRBV27 with TRBJ1-1; possible D gene TRBD1, 5 bases. Germline CDR1 and CDR2: MNHEY and SMNVEV (reference sequence). V lost 6 bases and J 4 bases, leaving 21 bases between the germline ends. This CDR3 contains 16 residues. The CDR3 reads CASRTQGTARGTEAFF. In DNA, the CDR3 is TGTGCCAGCAGAACTCAGGGAACGGCCCGTGGCACTGAAGCTTTCTTT.

Points on this clone: It may be a read error: a sequence one base away is much more abundant. Other nucleotide sequences from this sample produce the same CDR3. The chain carries TRBV6-1 and TRBJ2-6, with TRBD1 matching 11 bases. This CDR3 has 16 amino acids. Germline values: CDR1 MNHNS, CDR2 SASEGT. The ends lost 5 bases at V and 7 bases at J; junction bases unmatched: 7. In nucleotides, the CDR3 is TGTGCCAGCAGTAGGGGACAGGGGGAGGGTGCCAACGTCCTGACTTTC. It codes for CASSRGQGEGANVLTF.

This clone was seen more than once but under ten times. This chain uses TRBV24-1 with TRBJ2-2, with 8 bases aligning to TRBD2. V shed 2 bases and J 4 bases; nucleotides not matched to a gene: 8. Germline V gene sequence: CDR1 KGHDR, CDR2 SFDVKD. This CDR3 is built from 17 residues. CDR3 residues: CATSDSAGEVSTGELFF. The CDR3, as DNA: TGTGCCACCAGTGATTCAGCGGGAGAGGTCAGCACCGGGGAGCTGTTTTTT.

V is TRBV15 and J is TRBJ2-7; 8 bases align to TRBD1. Germline assignment: CDR1 LNHNV and CDR2 YYDKDF (reference sequence). This CDR3 contains 14 residues. V shed 3 bases, J shed 7 bases, and the junction held 8 bases outside the gene matches. DNA of the CDR3: TGTGCCACCAGCAGGAGACAGGGGAGTGAAGAGCAGTACTTC. Translating it yields CATSRRQGSEEQYF. Using reference TRBV15 and TRBJ2-7 for the parts outside the CDR3, the full variable domain is DAMVIQNPRYQVTQFGKPVTLSCSQTLNHNVMYWYQQKSSQAPKLLFHYYDKDFNNEADTPDNFQSRRPNTSFCFLDIRSPGLGDTAMYLCATSRRQGSEEQYFGPGTRLTVT.

This clone was found many times. The chain uses TRBV6-6 and TRBJ2-7; maybe TRBD1 (5 bases). The CDR3 contains 15 residues. Germline lookup yields CDR1 MNHNY and CDR2 SVGAGI (reference sequence). Trimming cost V 2 bases and J 2 bases, with 13 bases left between them. The CDR3 DNA sequence: TGTGCCAGCAGTTACGACCCCCAGGGAACCTACGAGCAGTACTTC. It translates to CASSYDPQGTYEQYF.

The rearrangement uses TRBV20-1 and TRBJ2-6; D might be TRBD1 (6 bases). The germline V and J ends were trimmed by 5 bases and 0 bases, with 17 bases remaining between them. The CDR3 runs to 17 residues. CDR1 and CDR2 from the germline V gene are DFQATT and SNEGSKA (reference sequence). CDR3 sequence reads: CSAPSGTQGSGANVLTF. CDR3 in DNA: TGCAGTGCTCCCTCCGGGACACAAGGCTCTGGGGCCAACGTCCTGACTTTC.

This clone was observed at least ten times. J is TRBJ2-5 and V is TRBV30; 7 nucleotides line up with TRBD2. Germline V gene data show CDR1 as GTSNPN and CDR2 as SVGIG (reference sequence). This CDR3 is built from 13 residues. The trim removed 7 bases at V and 4 bases at J, leaving 9 bases unmatched. The CDR3 DNA reads TGTGCCTTTAGCGGGCGACATGGAGAGACCCAGTACTTC. This gives the protein CAFSGRHGETQYF.

The chain is built from TRBV7-2 and TRBJ2-7, with no clear D. The CDR3 has 13 amino acids. Between the trimmed V and J ends, which lost 2 bases and 0 bases, there was a span of 5 bases. CDR1 is SGHTA, CDR2 FQGNSA, per germline. The CDR3 spells CASSLYYSYEQYF. DNA for the CDR3: TGTGCCAGCAGCTTATATTACTCCTACGAGCAGTACTTC.

This clone has a handful of counts. The CDR3 reads CASSHAGEGLHEQYF. As DNA, the CDR3 is TGTGCCAGCAGTCATGCGGGGGAAGGGCTCCACGAGCAGTACTTC. The J gene is TRBJ2-7, the V gene TRBV28, with TRBD2 identical over 7 bases. The CDR3 runs to 15 residues. Germline CDR1 and CDR2: MDHEN and SYDVKM. The ends lost 5 bases at V and 5 bases at J; junction bases unmatched: 12.

The chain uses TRBV30 and TRBJ2-7; D is perhaps TRBD1 or TRBD2 (6 bases each). Looked up from germline, CDR1 is GTSNPN and CDR2 is SVGIG (reference sequence). This CDR3 is built from 13 residues. Trimming pared 0 bases from V and 6 bases from J, leaving 12 bases between. The CDR3 sequence is CAWSVPQGGEQYF. CDR3 DNA sequence: TGTGCCTGGAGTGTACCACAGGGAGGCGAGCAGTACTTC.

The V and J genes are TRBV11-2 and TRBJ2-5; no firm D call. The V gene's germline CDR1 is SGHAT and CDR2 FQNNGV. The ends were cut back, 4 bases at V and 3 bases at J, with 12 bases in the middle. The CDR3 is 14 amino acids. The CDR3 spells CASSSSGPKETQYF. As DNA, the CDR3 is TGTGCCAGCAGCTCTTCCGGGCCAAAAGAGACCCAGTACTTC.

This clone was detected only a few times. The chain recombines TRBV28 with TRBJ2-7, with 8 positions matching TRBD1. The V and J ends lost 6 bases and 2 bases, in that order; junction bases with no gene match: 3. The germline V gene encodes CDR1 MDHEN and CDR2 SYDVKM. This CDR3 comprises 13 residues. The CDR3 loop reads CASRDRVTYEQYF. The CDR3 DNA sequence: TGTGCCAGCAGGGACAGGGTCACCTACGAGCAGTACTTC.

This clone was detected many times. The rearrangement uses TRBV6-2 or TRBV6-3 and TRBJ2-5; possibly TRBD1 or TRBD2 for D (6 bases each). This CDR3 is built from 15 residues. Germline CDR1 and CDR2: MNHEY and SVGEGT. With 8 bases removed from V and 0 bases from J, the gap between germline ends came to 16 bases. The DNA for the CDR3 is TGTGCCAGCCAGGGACTCGACAGGTACCAAGAGACCCAGTACTTC. Translation: CASQGLDRYQETQYF.

Many counts were recorded for this clone. V is TRBV5-4 and J is TRBJ2-3, with a possible D match to TRBD2 (6 bases). The CDR3 runs 17 residues. The V end lost 3 bases, the J end lost 3 bases, and 20 bases lay between the germline ends. The germline V gene has CDR1 SGHNT and CDR2 YYREEE (reference sequence). CDR3 sequence (DNA): TGTGCCAGCAGCTCACTTTCGAGACTAGTGAATACAGATACGCAGTATTTT. It encodes CASSSLSRLVNTDTQYF. Combining the CDR3 with reference TRBV5-4 and TRBJ2-3 gives the whole variable domain ETGVTQSPTHLIKTRGQQVTLRCSSQSGHNTVSWYQQALGQGPQFIFQYYREEENGRGNFPPRFSGLQFPNYSSELNVNALELDDSALYLCASSSLSRLVNTDTQYFGPGTRLTVL.

This clone occurred many times. V and J are TRBV27 and TRBJ2-2; 8 bases line up with TRBD1. Looked up from germline, CDR1 is MNHEY and CDR2 is SMNVEV (reference sequence). The CDR3 sequence is 16 residues long. Germline trimming cut 3 bases from V and 1 base from J; bases unmatched to any gene: 4. Here the CDR3 reads CASSFRGQGNTGELFF. CDR3 DNA: TGTGCCAGCAGTTTTCGCGGACAGGGGAACACCGGGGAGCTGTTTTTT.

This clone was recorded at least ten times. The CDR3 DNA sequence: TGTGCCAGCAGTTTAGGACGAGATGAGCAGTTCTTC. Translated: CASSLGRDEQFF. This rearrangement joins TRBV27 to TRBJ2-1; D ambiguous. The V end lost 2 bases, the J end lost 8 bases, and 7 bases lay between the germline ends. Germline CDR1 is MNHEY and CDR2 is SMNVEV (reference sequence). The CDR3 totals 12 residues.

A single count supports this clone. This chain links TRBV7-3 with TRBJ2-3, with D perhaps matching TRBD2 (6 bases). CDR1 and CDR2 (germline): SGHTA, FQGTGA. The CDR3 spans 15 residues. The V gene lost 4 bases and the J gene lost 7 bases, with 18 bases spanning the gap. The CDR3 DNA is TGTGCCAGCAGCTCATCGGGACTCCGAGGGTATACGCAGTATTTT. Its translation: CASSSSGLRGYTQYF.

The chain is built from TRBV14 and TRBJ1-2; D not resolved. Germline V gives CDR1 SGHDN, CDR2 FVKESK. V lost 0 bases to trimming and J lost 3 bases, with 11 bases between them. This CDR3 region has 15 residues. The CDR3 nucleotides are TGTGCCAGCAGCCAAGAAAGGCCCGGGCACTATGGCTACACCTTC. Translated: CASSQERPGHYGYTF.

This clone was seen only a few times. This sequence may be a read error, since a much larger clone differs from it by one base. The J gene is TRBJ2-2, the V gene TRBV12-5, with TRBD2 matching over 8 bases. CDR3 length: 14 residues. Looked up from germline, CDR1 is LGHNT and CDR2 is FRNRAP. CDR3 region: CDSGAGESTGELFF. CDR3 nucleotides: TGTGATAGTGGAGCGGGAGAGAGTACCGGGGAGCTGTTTTTT.

In this sample, this clone turned up many times. The chain uses TRBV18 and TRBJ2-1, with 11 bases aligning to TRBD2. CDR3 size: 17 residues. The germline V gene encodes CDR1 KGHSH and CDR2 LQKENI. J lost 1 base, V lost 1 base, and 3 bases had no gene match. CDR3 bases: TGTGCCAGCTCACCACGGGCTAGCGGGAGGTCCTACAATGAGCAGTTCTTC. This codes for CASSPRASGRSYNEQFF. The complete variable domain, with remaining parts taken from reference TRBV18 and TRBJ2-1, reads NAGVMQNPRHLVRRRGQEARLRCSPMKGHSHVYWYRQLPEEGLKFMVYLQKENIIDESGMPKERFSAEFPKEGPSILRIQQVVRGDSAAYFCASSPRASGRSYNEQFFGPGTRLTVL.